The sequence of this TCR beta chain was determined in a study of T-cell reconstitution after alpha-beta-depleted transplantation in children. Molecular barcoding with unique molecular identifiers was used for the TCRbeta library. TCRdb itself ran the PCR reads through MiXCR, one entry per CDR3 protein. Of about 610,000 distinct CDR3 sequences in the sample, about 10% were seen once. The germline V and J ends were trimmed by 3 bases and 6 bases, with 17 bases remaining between them. The CDR3 covers 14 residues. Per the germline V gene, CDR1 is SQVTM and CDR2 is ANQGSEA. The V call is TRBV29-1, the J call TRBJ1-1, with D possibly being TRBD1 (5 bases). The receptor was isolated from a human donor who donated a stem cell graft to a child with acute myeloid leukemia. The sequenced sample was PBMCs from the stem cell graft donor, obtained from the stem cell graft. The chain's CDR3 is CSVEGGRGYAEAFF. The CDR3 DNA sequence: TGCAGCGTTGAGGGGGGGAGGGGTTACGCTGAAGCTTTCTTT.